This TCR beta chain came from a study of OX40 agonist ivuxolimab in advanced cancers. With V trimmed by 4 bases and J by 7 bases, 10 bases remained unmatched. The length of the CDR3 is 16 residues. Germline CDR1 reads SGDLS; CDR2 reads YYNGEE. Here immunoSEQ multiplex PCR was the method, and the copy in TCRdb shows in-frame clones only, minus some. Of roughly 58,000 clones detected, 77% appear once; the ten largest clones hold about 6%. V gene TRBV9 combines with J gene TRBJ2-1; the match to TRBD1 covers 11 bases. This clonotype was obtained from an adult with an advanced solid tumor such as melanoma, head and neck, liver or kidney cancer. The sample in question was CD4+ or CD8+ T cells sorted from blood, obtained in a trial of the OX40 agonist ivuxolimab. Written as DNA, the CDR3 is TGTGCCAGCAGCCCTTGGACAGGGGGCCAGGCTAATGAGCAGTTCTTC. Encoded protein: CASSPWTGGQANEQFF. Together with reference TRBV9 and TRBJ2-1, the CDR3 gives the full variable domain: DSGVTQTPKHLITATGQRVTLRCSPRSGDLSVYWYQQSLDQGLQFLIQYYNGEERAKGNILERFSAQQFPDLHSELNLSSLELGDSALYFCASSPWTGGQANEQFFGPGTRLTVL.